The 21 T cell receptor beta chains in this list originate from one sample, sequenced in a study of shared clonotypes between healthy human individuals. Naive CD8 isolation took CD45RO-negative cells positively selected for CCR7 and excluded terminally differentiated effector memory CD45RA+ cells. Assay: immunoSEQ multiplex PCR; the TCRdb copy retains only in-frame clones and omits some. The profile covers some 2,100,000 clones, with about 93% appearing a single time and approximately 1.7% taken by the ten largest. Sequenced input: naive CD8+ T cells from PBMCs. The receptors derive from a man aged 18 to 29 in good health. Some clones in this sample may be carry-over from other donors' samples.

This sequence joins TRBV28 and TRBJ1-5; D is unclear. Between the trimmed V and J ends, which lost 9 bases and 8 bases, there was a span of 8 bases. CDR3 length: 10 residues. CDR1 and CDR2 from the germline V gene are MDHEN and SYDVKM. CDR3 DNA: TGTGCCAGTGGCCGGGAGCCCCAGCATTTT. Translated: CASGREPQHF.

This clone was counted a single time. V usage is TRBV14 and J usage is TRBJ2-3; TRBD2 matches 11 bases. The CDR3 spans 19 residues. V gave up 2 bases and J gave up 0 bases; unmatched junction bases: 10. The germline V gene encodes CDR1 SGHDN and CDR2 FVKESK. CDR3 amino acids: CASSQIPRGLAESTDTQYF. CDR3 sequence (DNA): TGTGCCAGCAGCCAAATCCCCCGGGGACTAGCGGAAAGCACAGATACGCAGTATTTT.

This rearrangement joins TRBV28 to TRBJ2-1; TRBD2 agrees at 8 bases. CDR3 length: 15 residues. The germline V gene encodes CDR1 MDHEN and CDR2 SYDVKM. The V gene end was trimmed by 4 bases and the J gene end by 4 bases; junction bases not matched to a gene: 6. The CDR3: CASSSLASGYNEQFF. The CDR3, as DNA: TGTGCCAGCAGTTCTCTGGCTAGCGGGTACAATGAGCAGTTCTTC.

The V and J genes are TRBV9 and TRBJ2-7; possibly TRBD1 or TRBD2 for D (5 bases each). The CDR3 contains 14 residues. From germline, CDR1 is SGDLS and CDR2 YYNGEE. Trimming removed 3 bases from V and 4 bases from J, with 14 bases in between. The CDR3 here is CASSASGRQYEQYF. The CDR3 bases are TGTGCCAGCAGCGCCTCGGGACGACAATACGAGCAGTACTTC.

The chain employs TRBV27 and TRBJ1-5; weak D call: TRBD1 (5 bases). The germline V gene encodes CDR1 MNHEY and CDR2 SMNVEV (reference sequence). This CDR3 spans 14 amino acids. V was pared by 8 bases and J by 2 bases, with 13 bases between. For the CDR3, the DNA is TGTGCCAGCGGCCCAGGGATGGGCAATCAGCCCCAGCATTTT. Translating gives CASGPGMGNQPQHF.

This chain's CDR3 is CACDPPGTVAKNIQYF. DNA of the CDR3: TGTGCCTGCGACCCCCCCGGGACAGTAGCCAAAAACATTCAGTACTTC. V and J are TRBV19 and TRBJ2-4, with 7 bases aligning to TRBD1. Trimming took 11 bases from V and 0 from J; bases not matched to a gene: 13. Germline V gives CDR1 LNHDA, CDR2 SQIVND (reference sequence). The CDR3 has 16 amino acids.

The genes are TRBV10-3 and TRBJ2-1; 7 bases are shared with TRBD1. The CDR3 extends over 15 amino acids. Germline V gives CDR1 ENHRY, CDR2 SYGVKD. V lost 6 bases, J lost 6 bases, and 11 bases stayed unmatched. The CDR3 reads CAIRLTGNPSNEQFF. The CDR3 DNA follows: TGTGCCATCAGACTGACAGGGAATCCGAGCAATGAGCAGTTCTTC.

The rearrangement uses TRBV9 and TRBJ2-1; D may be TRBD2 (6 bases). Trimming took 4 bases from V and 4 from J, leaving 21 bases between them. CDR3 length: 17 amino acids. Germline-derived CDR1 and CDR2 are SGDLS and YYNGEE. CDR3 protein: CASSTPRDSLPYNEQFF. The CDR3 DNA reads TGTGCCAGCAGCACTCCCCGGGACTCCCTTCCATACAATGAGCAGTTCTTC.

V usage is TRBV27 and J usage is TRBJ2-1; no firm D call. V was cut by 3 bases and J by 4 bases, with 10 bases left in between. In germline, CDR1 is MNHEY, CDR2 SMNVEV (reference sequence). CDR3 length equals 14 residues. CDR3 bases: TGTGCCAGCAGTTTGGGCAGGACGTACAATGAGCAGTTCTTC. The encoded protein is CASSLGRTYNEQFF.

The chain joins TRBV14 to TRBJ2-6, with 7 nucleotides matching TRBD2. Germline assignment: CDR1 SGHDN and CDR2 FVKESK. The CDR3 contains 16 residues. Unmatched junction bases numbered 6, after V lost 3 bases and J lost 4 bases. CDR3 in amino acids: CASSQGRGQGANVLTF. The DNA for the CDR3 is TGTGCCAGCAGCCAGGGGAGGGGCCAGGGGGCCAACGTCCTGACTTTC.

A note on this clone: One end of the junction varies from germline; a read error may be responsible. V is TRBV5-6 and J is TRBJ1-2, with TRBD1 matching 7 bases. Germline-derived CDR1 and CDR2 are SGHDT and YYEEEE. The CDR3 has 13 amino acids. The CDR3 reads CASSLNRQGLIAF. For the CDR3, the DNA is TGTGCCAGCAGCTTGAACCGACAGGGACTGATCGCCTTC.

The chain employs TRBV7-8 and TRBJ1-1; 8 bases fit TRBD1. The junction had 6 bases not matched to a gene; V was cut back by 5 bases and J by 4 bases. Looked up from germline, CDR1 is SGHVS and CDR2 is FQNEAQ. This CDR3 spans 14 amino acids. Here the CDR3 DNA reads TGTGCCAGCAGCCCTGGACAGGGCTTCACTGAAGCTTTCTTT. Translating gives CASSPGQGFTEAFF. The full variable domain, its missing parts supplied by reference TRBV7-8 and TRBJ1-1, is GAGVSQSPRYKVAKRGQDVALRCDPISGHVSLFWYQQALGQGPEFLTYFQNEAQLDKSGLPSDRFFAERPEGSVSTLKIQRTQQEDSAVYLCASSPGQGFTEAFFGQGTRLTVV.

This clone was counted once. Written as DNA, the CDR3 is TGTGCCAGCAGCCCTACCCGGGGGGCGAACACCGGGGAGCTGTTTTTT. Translating gives CASSPTRGANTGELFF. The chain joins TRBV7-9 to TRBJ2-2; 7 positions agree with TRBD2. CDR1 is SEHNR and CDR2 is FQNEAQ in the germline V gene (reference sequence). The CDR3 is made up of 16 amino acids. The ends lost 5 bases at V and 0 bases at J; junction bases unmatched: 6.

The CDR3 sequence is CASSPKGGRAPHYTQYF. CDR3 sequence (DNA): TGTGCCAGCAGCCCGAAAGGAGGACGGGCCCCACACTATACGCAGTATTTT. The chain combines TRBV7-3 with TRBJ2-3; possibly TRBD2 for D (5 bases). There are 17 residues in the CDR3. In germline, CDR1 is SGHTA, CDR2 FQGTGA. Trimming cost V 5 bases and J 7 bases, with 25 bases left between them.

The rearrangement links TRBV9 to TRBJ2-1, with D possibly TRBD1 on 6 matching bases. V was cut by 3 bases and J by 2 bases, with 9 bases left in between. The CDR3 totals 14 residues. Germline CDR1 reads SGDLS; CDR2 reads YYNGEE. The CDR3 protein is CASSGDTTYNEQFF. CDR3 sequence (DNA): TGTGCCAGCAGCGGGGACACAACCTACAATGAGCAGTTCTTC.

About this clone itself: This CDR3 is also generated by other DNA sequences in the sample. This chain joins TRBV7-9 and TRBJ2-7; TRBD1 matches 7 bases. From germline, CDR1 is SEHNR and CDR2 FQNEAQ (reference sequence). The CDR3 sequence is 14 residues long. V lost 4 bases to trimming and J lost 2 bases; unmatched junction nucleotides: 5. The CDR3 region has the DNA TGTGCCAGCAGCTCAGGACAGGCACCCTACGAGCAGTACTTC. It specifies CASSSGQAPYEQYF.

The genes are TRBV18 and TRBJ2-5, with 9 bases fitting TRBD2. The CDR3 has 17 residues. CDR1 and CDR2 from the germline V gene are KGHSH and LQKENI. Losses at the gene ends were 0 bases for V and 5 bases for J; bases not matched to a gene: 10. CDR3 nucleotide sequence: TGTGCCAGCTCACCACCGTTCGTTAGCGGGAGTTGGGAGACCCAGTACTTC. Protein: CASSPPFVSGSWETQYF.

This sequence joins TRBV15 and TRBJ1-1; 8 bases align to TRBD1. Trimming cost V 6 bases and J 4 bases; bases outside gene matches: 4. Germline CDR1 and CDR2: LNHNV and YYDKDF (reference sequence). This CDR3 spans 13 amino acids. This CDR3 reads CATRGRGPTEAFF. The CDR3 DNA reads as TGTGCCACCAGGGGCAGGGGGCCCACTGAAGCTTTCTTT. The whole variable domain, filled in from reference TRBV15 and TRBJ1-1, reads DAMVIQNPRYQVTQFGKPVTLSCSQTLNHNVMYWYQQKSSQAPKLLFHYYDKDFNNEADTPDNFQSRRPNTSFCFLDIRSPGLGDTAMYLCATRGRGPTEAFFGQGTRLTVV.

The rearrangement links TRBV28 to TRBJ1-1; no reliable D call. CDR3 length: 13 residues. Trimming stripped 6 bases from V and 1 base from J, with 9 bases between. In germline, CDR1 is MDHEN, CDR2 SYDVKM. CDR3 loop: CASRLIENTEAFF. CDR3 bases: TGTGCCAGCAGGCTAATTGAGAACACTGAAGCTTTCTTT.

This chain connects TRBV14 to TRBJ2-5; the D call may be TRBD1 or TRBD2 (5 bases each). Trimming shortened V by 3 bases and J by 2 bases, and 10 bases separated the two germline ends. Germline lookup yields CDR1 SGHDN and CDR2 FVKESK. The CDR3 loop spans 14 amino acids. The CDR3, as DNA: TGTGCCAGCAGCCATAGGGGACCTCAAGAGACCCAGTACTTC. Encoded protein: CASSHRGPQETQYF.

This clone was detected a few times. This chain joins TRBV6-5 and TRBJ1-1; D is uncertain. There are 14 residues in the CDR3. CDR1 is MNHEY and CDR2 is SVGAGI in the germline V gene. Trimming took 1 base from V and 5 from J, leaving 11 bases between them. CDR3 DNA: TGTGCCAGCAGTTACTTCGTGGGGAGGACTGAAGCTTTCTTT. It encodes CASSYFVGRTEAFF.